This note documents a single T cell receptor beta chain sequence. Pregnant or lactating patients and those with other autoimmune diseases or uncontrolled infections were excluded. Amplifying from RNA transcripts, the study obtained TCR beta CDR3 regions. Investigators did first-round RT-PCR with HTBI primers, then second-round multiplex PCR. TCRdb itself ran the multiplex PCR reads through MiXCR, one entry per CDR3 protein. Of over 500,000 distinct CDR3 sequences listed, 20% to 25% are singletons. V lost 5 bases and J 2 bases, leaving 10 bases between the germline ends. This CDR3 has 12 residues. Per the germline V gene, CDR1 is DFQATT and CDR2 is SNEGSKA (reference sequence). The record originates from a study of Graves' ophthalmopathy and Graves' hyperthyroidism.

The specimen was peripheral blood. This sequence joins TRBV20-1 and TRBJ2-7, with D possibly being TRBD1 (6 bases). The receptor was isolated from a woman aged 18-35 years with stable Graves' hyperthyroidism. Some clones in this sample may be carry-over from other donors' samples. The CDR3 DNA is TGCAGTGCTGGGACAACAGCCTACGAGCAGTACTTC. Residues: CSAGTTAYEQYF.